The rows below give T cell receptor beta chains drawn from one sample of a study of blood T cell repertoires in COVID-19. Using immunoSEQ multiplex PCR, the repertoire was profiled, and TCRdb retains in-frame clones only, with some absent. The table shows about 440,000 clones, with nearly 90% occurring only once. Input material: PBMCs or T cells enriched from blood (not recorded which). The receptors shown here come from a woman under 30 with acute COVID-19. CDR3s include the opening cysteine and the closing phenylalanine or tryptophan.

V	J	CDR3
TRBV5-5	TRBJ1-5	CASSWDWESPQHF
TRBV5-6	TRBJ1-1	CAYNRQRMMNTEAFF
TRBV6-5	TRBJ1-5	CASSYGQSNQPQHF
TRBV11-2	TRBJ2-5	CASSSEAGSETQYF
TRBV30	TRBJ2-2	CAWMGSGGYGELFF
TRBV9	TRBJ2-5	CASSVGLGTSGRALRETQYF
TRBV6-5	TRBJ1-5	CASSHGVRNQPQHF
TRBV3-1/TRBV3-2	TRBJ1-6	CASSQDADNSPLHF
TRBV7-6	TRBJ2-7	CASSVDPGRVEQYF
TRBV29-1	TRBJ2-2	CSVESGTATGELFF
TRBV27	TRBJ1-5	CASSFNRGRNQPQHF
TRBV5-4	TRBJ1-6	CASSLRTPGESPLHF